This TCR beta chain was obtained from a study of blood T cell repertoires in COVID-19. For the study at large: T cells, B-cell-depleted T cells, or PBMCs provided the cDNA or gDNA that served as material.

Sequencing was performed with immunoSEQ multiplex PCR; in TCRdb, only in-frame clones are kept and a portion is missing. The data hold roughly 24,000 clones, with roughly 92% observed a single time. This clone has only one observation. Trimming removed 2 bases at V and 5 bases at J, with 13 bases between. The CDR3 length is 15 residues. Germline V gives CDR1 MDHEN, CDR2 SYDVKM. This chain links TRBV28 with TRBJ2-1; D is possibly TRBD1 (6 bases). Sequenced input: peripheral blood. The TCR comes from a human donor in a cohort sampled during active COVID-19. CDR3 amino acids: CASSLPIQGNNEQFF. The DNA of the CDR3 is TGTGCCAGCAGTTTACCCATACAGGGAAACAATGAGCAGTTCTTC.